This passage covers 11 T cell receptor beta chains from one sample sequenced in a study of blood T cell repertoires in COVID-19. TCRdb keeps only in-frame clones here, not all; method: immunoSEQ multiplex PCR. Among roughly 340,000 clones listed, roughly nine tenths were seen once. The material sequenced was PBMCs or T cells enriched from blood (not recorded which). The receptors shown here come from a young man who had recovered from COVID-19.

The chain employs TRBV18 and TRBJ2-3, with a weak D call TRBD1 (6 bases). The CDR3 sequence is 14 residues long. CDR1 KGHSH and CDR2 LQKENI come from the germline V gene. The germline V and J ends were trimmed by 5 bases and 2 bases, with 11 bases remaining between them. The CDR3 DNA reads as TGTGCCAGCTCAAGCTCAGGGGCCACAGATACGCAGTATTTT. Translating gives CASSSSGATDTQYF.

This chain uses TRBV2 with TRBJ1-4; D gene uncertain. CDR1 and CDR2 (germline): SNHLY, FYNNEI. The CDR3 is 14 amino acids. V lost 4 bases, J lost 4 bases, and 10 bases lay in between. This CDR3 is CASSARVRNEKLFF. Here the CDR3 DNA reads TGTGCCAGCAGTGCGCGGGTGCGTAATGAAAAACTGTTTTTT.

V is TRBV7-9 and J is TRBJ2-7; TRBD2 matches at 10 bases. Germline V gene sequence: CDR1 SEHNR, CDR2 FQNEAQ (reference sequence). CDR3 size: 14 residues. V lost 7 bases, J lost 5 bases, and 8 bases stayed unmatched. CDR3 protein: CASTQREGLDEQYF. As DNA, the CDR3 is TGTGCCAGCACCCAGCGGGAGGGATTAGACGAGCAGTACTTC.

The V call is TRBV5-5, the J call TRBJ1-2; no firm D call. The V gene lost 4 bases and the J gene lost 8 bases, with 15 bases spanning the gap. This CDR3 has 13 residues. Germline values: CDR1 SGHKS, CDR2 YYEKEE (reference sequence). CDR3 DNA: TGTGCCAGCAGCCCGATATCGGGGATCGGCTACACCTTC. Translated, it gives CASSPISGIGYTF.

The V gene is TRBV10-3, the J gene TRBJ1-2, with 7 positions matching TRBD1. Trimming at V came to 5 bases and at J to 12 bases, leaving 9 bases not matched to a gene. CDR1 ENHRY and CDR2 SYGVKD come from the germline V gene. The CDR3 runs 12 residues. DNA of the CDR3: TGTGCCATCAGTCAGACCCGGGACAGAGACACCTTC. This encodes CAISQTRDRDTF.

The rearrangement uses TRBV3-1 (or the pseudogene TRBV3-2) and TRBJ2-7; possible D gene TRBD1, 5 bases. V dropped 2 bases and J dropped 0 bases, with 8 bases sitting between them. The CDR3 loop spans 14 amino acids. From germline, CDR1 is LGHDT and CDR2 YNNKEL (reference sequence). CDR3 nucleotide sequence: TGTGCCAGCAGCCAACCGGACATCTCCTACGAGCAGTACTTC. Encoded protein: CASSQPDISYEQYF.

The CDR3 nucleotides read TGTGCCAGCAGCATTCAGGGGGTTGAGGATGGCTACACCTTC. Translating gives CASSIQGVEDGYTF. The chain uses TRBV5-6 and TRBJ1-2; 7 nucleotides match TRBD1. With V trimmed by 4 bases and J by 6 bases, 9 bases remained unmatched. The CDR3 has 14 residues. The V gene's germline CDR1 is SGHDT and CDR2 YYEEEE.

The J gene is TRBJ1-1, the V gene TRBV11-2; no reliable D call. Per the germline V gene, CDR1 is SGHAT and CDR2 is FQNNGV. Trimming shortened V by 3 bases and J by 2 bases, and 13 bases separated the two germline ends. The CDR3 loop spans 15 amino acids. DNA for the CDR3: TGTGCCAGCAGCTTTCTGAGATTATCCAACACTGAAGCTTTCTTT. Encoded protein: CASSFLRLSNTEAFF. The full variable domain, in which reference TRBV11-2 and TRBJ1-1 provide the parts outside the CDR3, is EAGVAQSPRYKIIEKRQSVAFWCNPISGHATLYWYQQILGQGPKLLIQFQNNGVVDDSQLPKDRFSAERLKGVDSTLKIQPAKLEDSAVYLCASSFLRLSNTEAFFGQGTRLTVV.

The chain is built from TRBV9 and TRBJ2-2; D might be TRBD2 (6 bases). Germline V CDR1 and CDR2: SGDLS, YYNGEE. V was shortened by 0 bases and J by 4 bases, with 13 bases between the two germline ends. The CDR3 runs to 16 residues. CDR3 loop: CASSVDWKGGTGELFF. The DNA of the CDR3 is TGTGCCAGCAGCGTAGATTGGAAGGGAGGCACCGGGGAGCTGTTTTTT.

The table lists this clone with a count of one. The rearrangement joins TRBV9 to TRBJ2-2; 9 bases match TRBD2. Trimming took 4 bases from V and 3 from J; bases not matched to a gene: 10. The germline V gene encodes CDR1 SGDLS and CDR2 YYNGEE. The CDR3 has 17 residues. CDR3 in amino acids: CASSSGASGMYTGELFF. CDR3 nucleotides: TGTGCCAGCAGCTCAGGGGCTAGCGGGATGTACACCGGGGAGCTGTTTTTT.

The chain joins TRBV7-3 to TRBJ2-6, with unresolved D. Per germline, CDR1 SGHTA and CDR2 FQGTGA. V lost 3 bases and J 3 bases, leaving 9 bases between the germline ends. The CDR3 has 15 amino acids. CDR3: CASSFYSGGANVLTF. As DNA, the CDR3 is TGTGCCAGCAGCTTCTATTCCGGTGGGGCCAACGTCCTGACTTTC.